The 25 T cell receptor beta chains presented below share a single source sample, sequenced in a study of blood T cell repertoires in COVID-19. Clones were sequenced by immunoSEQ multiplex PCR, and TCRdb holds only the in-frame ones, with some missing. The table has fewer than 200,000 clones, approximately 87% seen once. Sequenced sample: PBMCs or T cells enriched from blood (not recorded which). The receptors derive from a woman between 45 and 60 years old who had recovered from COVID-19.

This chain joins TRBV30 and TRBJ1-6; the D gene is possibly TRBD1 (6 bases). There are 13 residues in the CDR3. Germline CDR1 GTSNPN, CDR2 SVGIG (reference sequence). The V and J ends lost 5 bases and 13 bases respectively, with 18 bases between them. The CDR3 region is CAWAGTYSTPLHF. In DNA form, the CDR3 reads TGTGCCTGGGCCGGGACATACTCTACCCCCCTCCACTTT. Full variable domain (remainder filled in from reference TRBV30 and TRBJ1-6): SQTIHQWPATLVQPVGSPLSLECTVEGTSNPNLYWYRQAAGRGLQLLFYSVGIGQISSEVPQNLSASRPQDRQFILSSKKLLLSDSGFYLCAWAGTYSTPLHFGNGTRLTVT.

The rearrangement links TRBV5-1 to TRBJ1-3; 7 positions match TRBD1. Germline V lookup: CDR1 SGHRS, CDR2 YFSETQ. The CDR3 runs 16 residues. Trimming took 4 bases from V and 0 from J; bases not matched to a gene: 7. In nucleotides, the CDR3 is TGCGCCAGCAGCGTGACAGGGACCTACTCTGGAAACACCATATATTTT. As protein: CASSVTGTYSGNTIYF.

V usage is TRBV28 and J usage is TRBJ1-1, with 7 bases aligning to TRBD1. Germline lookup yields CDR1 MDHEN and CDR2 SYDVKM. Losses at the gene ends were 6 bases for V and 3 bases for J; bases not matched to a gene: 19. This CDR3 comprises 18 residues. CDR3 nucleotides: TGTGCCAGCAGCCCAACGACAGGGTCGGGTTTTCGGGACACTGAAGCTTTCTTT. The encoded protein is CASSPTTGSGFRDTEAFF.

In its sample, this clone was seen a few times. The J gene is TRBJ2-4, the V gene TRBV4-1; 7 bases line up with TRBD2. The length of the CDR3 is 18 residues. Germline lookup yields CDR1 MGHRA and CDR2 YSYEKL. With V trimmed by 0 bases and J by 0 bases, 8 bases remained unmatched. CDR3: CASSQDLPSGLAKNIQYF. As DNA, the CDR3 is TGCGCCAGCAGCCAAGATTTACCTAGCGGACTAGCCAAAAACATTCAGTACTTC.

The chain is built from TRBV18 and TRBJ2-2; D unresolved. The CDR3 extends over 16 amino acids. Trimming took off 0 bases at V and 0 bases at J, with 8 bases between the two ends. CDR1 and CDR2 from the germline V gene are KGHSH and LQKENI. Here the CDR3 DNA reads TGTGCCAGCTCACCACCGCAGTTCGCGAACACCGGGGAGCTGTTTTTT. This codes for CASSPPQFANTGELFF.

This clone appeared a single time. The rearrangement joins TRBV19 to TRBJ1-2, with D unclear. With 4 bases removed from V and 4 bases from J, the gap between germline ends came to 25 bases. The CDR3 runs 18 residues. Germline CDR1 LNHDA, CDR2 SQIVND (reference sequence). The CDR3 bases are TGTGCCAGTAGTAAATTTATAGTTTCTGGGTCAGGCTCCTATGGCTACACCTTC. Translating it yields CASSKFIVSGSGSYGYTF.

CDR3 nucleotide sequence: TGTGCCAGCAGCTTACAACAGGGCTCCGAGCAGTACGTC. This gives the protein CASSLQQGSEQYV. The gene calls are TRBV7-3 and TRBJ2-7, with D possibly being TRBD1 (6 bases). V was shortened by 2 bases and J by 6 bases, with 11 bases between the two germline ends. Germline V lookup: CDR1 SGHTA, CDR2 FQGTGA. The CDR3 consists of 13 residues.

This chain joins TRBV5-1 and TRBJ2-2, with a tentative D call TRBD2 (6 bases). The V gene's germline CDR1 is SGHRS and CDR2 YFSETQ. CDR3 size: 13 residues. V was clipped by 7 bases and J by 6 bases, with 13 bases between them. The CDR3 loop reads CASRNGEAGELFF. DNA of the CDR3: TGCGCCAGCCGCAACGGGGAGGCCGGGGAGCTGTTTTTT. Full variable domain (outside the CDR3, taken from reference TRBV5-1 and TRBJ2-2): KAGVTQTPRYLIKTRGQQVTLSCSPISGHRSVSWYQQTPGQGLQFLFEYFSETQRNKGNFPGRFSGRQFSNSRSEMNVSTLELGDSALYLCASRNGEAGELFFGEGSRLTVL.

This CDR3 reads CASRTGVGTEAFF. CDR3 coding DNA: TGTGCCAGCAGAACAGGAGTTGGCACTGAAGCTTTCTTT. V gene TRBV2 combines with J gene TRBJ1-1; tentative D call: TRBD1 (5 bases). CDR3 length equals 13 residues. V was shortened by 6 bases and J by 4 bases, with 12 bases between the two germline ends. Germline loops: CDR1 SNHLY, CDR2 FYNNEI.

The rearrangement uses TRBV10-2 and TRBJ2-1, with D unresolved. The CDR3 length is 13 residues. V lost 6 bases and J lost 1, with 7 bases in between. Germline CDR1 and CDR2: WSHSY and SAAADI. CDR3 loop: CASRSQSYNEQFF. The CDR3 DNA reads TGCGCCAGCAGATCTCAGTCCTACAATGAGCAGTTCTTC.

This clone has a handful of counts. The rearrangement links TRBV27 to TRBJ1-5, with D uncertain. The CDR3 loop spans 15 amino acids. CDR1 is MNHEY, CDR2 SMNVEV, per germline (reference sequence). Between the trimmed V and J ends, which lost 6 bases and 0 bases, there was a span of 12 bases. The CDR3 bases are TGTGCCAGCAGGGGCCGTTCGAGTAGCAATCAGCCCCAGCATTTT. This gives the protein CASRGRSSSNQPQHF.

The chain recombines TRBV2 with TRBJ2-7; the match to TRBD2 covers 13 bases. V lost 8 bases and J lost 0; bases outside the gene matches: 13. The V gene's germline CDR1 is SNHLY and CDR2 FYNNEI. The CDR3 length is 18 residues. The CDR3 here is CASGDWTSGGASSYEQYV. The CDR3 region has the DNA TGTGCCAGCGGGGACTGGACTAGCGGGGGTGCGAGCTCCTACGAGCAGTACGTC.

The rearrangement links TRBV6-5 to TRBJ2-1; a possible D gene is TRBD2 (6 bases). This CDR3 has 16 amino acids. Trimming took 0 bases from V and 10 from J, leaving 19 bases between them. From germline, CDR1 is MNHEY and CDR2 SVGAGI. CDR3 nucleotide sequence: TGTGCCAGCAGTTACTCGAATTCTCCATCCACTAGCGAGCAGTTCTTC. Translation: CASSYSNSPSTSEQFF.

The chain carries TRBV6-2 or TRBV6-3 and TRBJ2-5; the match to TRBD2 covers 11 bases. V lost 2 bases and J lost 0; bases outside the gene matches: 2. The CDR3 has 16 residues. Germline lookup yields CDR1 MNHEY and CDR2 SVGEGT. CDR3: CASSYGTSGDQETQYF. CDR3 nucleotide sequence: TGTGCCAGCAGTTACGGGACTAGCGGAGACCAAGAGACCCAGTACTTC.

This clone was seen a handful of times. This rearrangement joins TRBV5-1 to TRBJ1-1; D is ambiguous. Germline loops: CDR1 SGHRS, CDR2 YFSETQ. The CDR3 runs 12 residues. V shed 0 bases and J shed 8 bases, with 8 bases lying between them. CDR3 sequence (DNA): TGCGCCAGCAGCTTGGACCGGCGGGAAGCTTTCTTT. Residues: CASSLDRREAFF.

This chain connects TRBV7-2 to TRBJ1-1; maybe TRBD1 (6 bases). Trimming took off 4 bases at V and 1 base at J, with 7 bases between the two ends. The CDR3 extends over 13 amino acids. Germline-derived CDR1 and CDR2 are SGHTA and FQGNSA. CDR3 in amino acids: CASSSGQNTEAFF. The DNA for the CDR3 is TGTGCCAGCAGCTCGGGACAGAACACTGAAGCTTTCTTT.

The chain is built from TRBV11-2 and TRBJ2-2; tentative D call: TRBD1 (5 bases). The CDR3 has 17 residues. V was cut by 3 bases and J by 4 bases, with 18 bases left in between. Germline CDR1 and CDR2: SGHAT and FQNNGV. The CDR3 DNA sequence: TGTGCCAGCAGCTTCTCCAGGGAACGAACACTCACCGGGGAGCTGTTTTTT. Its translation: CASSFSRERTLTGELFF. The variable domain in full, completed from reference TRBV11-2 and TRBJ2-2, reads EAGVAQSPRYKIIEKRQSVAFWCNPISGHATLYWYQQILGQGPKLLIQFQNNGVVDDSQLPKDRFSAERLKGVDSTLKIQPAKLEDSAVYLCASSFSRERTLTGELFFGEGSRLTVL.

The CDR3 nucleotides are TGTGCCATCAGTGGCGGCGGGACGAACACTGAAGCTTTCTTT. Its translation is CAISGGGTNTEAFF. This sequence joins TRBV10-3 and TRBJ1-1, with a tentative D call TRBD1 (5 bases). Deletions cut 4 bases from V and 1 base from J, with 10 bases between. Looked up from germline, CDR1 is ENHRY and CDR2 is SYGVKD. CDR3 length: 14 residues.

The chain combines TRBV5-1 with TRBJ2-3; 11 bases map to TRBD2. The CDR3 is 15 residues long. The ends lost 6 bases at V and 4 bases at J; junction bases unmatched: 7. Germline assignment: CDR1 SGHRS and CDR2 YFSETQ. CDR3 sequence (DNA): TGCGCCAGCAACATAGCGGGAGGGCGCGCAGATACGCAGTATTTT. It specifies CASNIAGGRADTQYF. The variable domain in full, with the rest retrieved from reference TRBV5-1 and TRBJ2-3, is KAGVTQTPRYLIKTRGQQVTLSCSPISGHRSVSWYQQTPGQGLQFLFEYFSETQRNKGNFPGRFSGRQFSNSRSEMNVSTLELGDSALYLCASNIAGGRADTQYFGPGTRLTVL.

This clone was recorded only once. V and J are TRBV15 and TRBJ1-2, with 8 bases identical to TRBD1. The germline CDR1 and CDR2 sequences are LNHNV and YYDKDF (reference sequence). After removal of 0 bases from V and 3 bases from J, the junction contained 6 bases not matched to a gene. The CDR3 spans 16 residues. DNA for the CDR3: TGTGCCACCAGCAGAGACGCCTTGGACAGGGACTATGGCTACACCTTC. Translated, it gives CATSRDALDRDYGYTF. Complete variable domain (other parts from reference TRBV15 and TRBJ1-2): DAMVIQNPRYQVTQFGKPVTLSCSQTLNHNVMYWYQQKSSQAPKLLFHYYDKDFNNEADTPDNFQSRRPNTSFCFLDIRSPGLGDTAMYLCATSRDALDRDYGYTFGSGTRLTVV.

The table lists this clone with a count of one. V usage is TRBV27 and J usage is TRBJ2-5; 13 bases are a match to TRBD2. Germline CDR1 reads MNHEY; CDR2 reads SMNVEV (reference sequence). The CDR3 runs 16 residues. Trimming took 6 bases from V and 5 from J; bases not matched to a gene: 9. This CDR3 is CASSTGLAGLRETQYF. In DNA, the CDR3 is TGTGCCAGCAGCACGGGACTAGCGGGACTCCGTGAGACCCAGTACTTC.

The gene calls are TRBV12-3 or TRBV12-4 and TRBJ1-5; D remains unclear. This CDR3 spans 12 amino acids. The V gene lost 3 bases and the J gene lost 9 bases, with 9 bases spanning the gap. DNA of the CDR3: TGTGCCAGCAGTTTTGGGGAGGGGCCCCAGCATTTT. Its protein is CASSFGEGPQHF.

The chain employs TRBV27 and TRBJ1-2; 9 bases are a match to TRBD1. Germline assignment: CDR1 MNHEY and CDR2 SMNVEV (reference sequence). CDR3 length: 14 residues. The trim removed 2 bases at V and 7 bases at J, leaving 5 bases unmatched. The CDR3 sequence: CASSLIETGGGYTF. The DNA of the CDR3 is TGTGCCAGCAGTTTAATAGAGACAGGGGGTGGCTACACCTTC.

This chain joins TRBV27 and TRBJ1-1; unclear D gene. Germline values: CDR1 MNHEY, CDR2 SMNVEV (reference sequence). Trimming took off 4 bases at V and 0 bases at J, with 6 bases between the two ends. The length of the CDR3 is 13 residues. The CDR3 region is CASSSNMNTEAFF. The CDR3 bases are TGTGCCAGCAGTTCCAACATGAACACTGAAGCTTTCTTT.

V is TRBV20-1 and J is TRBJ2-1; possibly TRBD2 for D (5 bases). Germline CDR1 DFQATT, CDR2 SNEGSKA (reference sequence). The CDR3 totals 13 residues. Trimming removed 3 bases at V and 3 bases at J, with 9 bases between. The CDR3 DNA sequence: TGCAGTGCTAGTCAGCGGAACTACAATGAGCAGTTCTTC. It codes for CSASQRNYNEQFF.